The rows below give T cell receptor beta chains drawn from one sample of a study of technical replicates of blood from a few donors. Generated by immunoSEQ multiplex PCR, the TCRdb table keeps only in-frame clones and is missing some. The data contain roughly 72,000 clones, around 95% of them singletons. Material: T cells isolated from PBMCs. The source of these receptors is a human donor in good health. The CDR3 runs from the conserved cysteine through the conserved F or W. Fields, in order: D gene, J gene, clone size, V gene, CDR3 protein, CDR3 DNA. D genes are given only for firm matches. Clone size, where shown, is once, few, many, or a class for clones that have expanded.

>-|TRBJ1-1|few|TRBV28
CASSPPGRGNVGAFF
TGTGCCAGCAGCCCCCCGGGAAGGGGGAATGTTGGAGCTTTCTTT
>-|TRBJ1-1|-|TRBV9
CASSVHGTVTEAFF
TGTGCCAGCAGCGTTCATGGAACAGTCACTGAAGCTTTCTTT
>TRBD2|TRBJ2-7|once|TRBV4-3
CASSQEGLAGEEQYF
TGCGCCAGCAGCCAAGAAGGACTAGCGGGAGAGGAGCAGTACTTC
>TRBD2|TRBJ2-1|-|TRBV7-3
CASSYNNWGGNNEQFF
TGTGCCAGCAGCTATAATAATTGGGGAGGGAACAATGAGCAGTTCTTC
>TRBD2|TRBJ2-1|-|TRBV9
CASSVGITAGGPHNEQFF
TGTGCCAGCAGCGTAGGGATAACCGCGGGAGGGCCTCACAATGAGCAGTTCTTC
>-|TRBJ1-5|-|TRBV27
CASSQTASNQPQHF
TGTGCCAGCAGCCAGACAGCCAGCAATCAGCCCCAGCATTTT
>-|TRBJ2-2|-|TRBV7-9
CASSSGVTGELFF
TGTGCCAGCAGTTCAGGGGTAACCGGGGAGCTGTTTTTT
>TRBD1|TRBJ2-2|-|TRBV15
CATSRDRTGGRELFF
TGTGCCACCAGCAGAGATCGGACAGGGGGCCGGGAGCTGTTTTTT
>-|TRBJ1-5|-|TRBV7-8
CASSLIVGAHQPQHF
TGTGCCAGCAGCTTAATAGTGGGGGCTCATCAGCCCCAGCATTTT
>TRBD1|TRBJ2-1|once|TRBV27
CASSLAGGYEQFF
TGTGCCAGCAGTTTAGCAGGGGGATACGAGCAGTTCTTC
>TRBD1|TRBJ1-2|-|TRBV6-5
CASSYSDRNYGYTF
TGTGCCAGCAGTTACTCGGACAGGAACTATGGCTACACCTTC
>-|TRBJ1-1|-|TRBV5-1
CASSYTGNTEAFF
TGCGCCAGCAGCTATACGGGGAACACTGAAGCTTTCTTT
>-|TRBJ2-5|-|TRBV30
CAWGHQHQETQYF
TGTGCCTGGGGCCATCAACACCAAGAGACCCAGTACTTC
>TRBD1|TRBJ1-1|-|TRBV19
CASSSRDRFEAFF
TGTGCCAGTAGTAGCCGGGACAGGTTTGAAGCTTTCTTT
>-|TRBJ2-3|-|TRBV27
CASSLSPRIDTQYF
TGTGCCAGCAGTTTATCCCCTAGGATAGATACGCAGTATTTT
>-|TRBJ2-1|-|TRBV27
CASRIDWEQFF
TGTGCCAGCAGGATAGATTGGGAGCAGTTCTTC
>TRBD2|TRBJ2-3|-|TRBV30
CAWSSSGLAGADTQYF
TGTGCCTGGAGTTCATCCGGACTAGCCGGGGCAGATACGCAGTATTTT
>-|TRBJ1-1|once|TRBV27
CASSLYSNSGAFF
TGTGCCAGCAGTTTATATTCAAACTCGGGAGCTTTCTTT
>TRBD1|TRBJ2-5|-|TRBV9
CASSTQGLQETQYF
TGTGCCAGCAGCACACAGGGGCTACAAGAGACCCAGTACTTC
>TRBD1|TRBJ1-2|-|TRBV2
CASSEAGFGTGGRLNGYTF
TGTGCCAGCAGTGAAGCTGGATTTGGGACAGGGGGACGATTGAATGGCTACACCTTC
>-|TRBJ1-2|-|TRBV6-5
CASSKTGSNYGYTF
TGTGCCAGCAGTAAAACAGGGTCGAACTATGGCTACACCTTC
>TRBD1|TRBJ2-5|once|TRBV28
CASSPRQGQETQYF
TGTGCCAGCAGCCCCCGACAGGGCCAAGAGACCCAGTACTTC
>TRBD1|TRBJ1-5|-|TRBV7-8
CASSLKGAWQPQHF
TGTGCCAGCAGCCTTAAGGGGGCATGGCAGCCCCAGCATTTT
>-|TRBJ1-1|-|TRBV4-3
CASSSGWLDTEAFF
TGCGCCAGCAGCTCAGGTTGGTTGGACACTGAAGCTTTCTTT
>-|TRBJ2-3|-|TRBV11-3
CASSLGRVTDTQYF
TGTGCCAGCAGCTTGGGCAGGGTAACAGATACGCAGTATTTT
>TRBD2|TRBJ2-7|-|TRBV5-5
CASSSHGTSGYEQYF
TGTGCCAGCAGCTCCCATGGGACTAGCGGCTACGAGCAGTACTTC
>TRBD2|TRBJ2-1|-|TRBV5-1
CASSLDSGGSPHEQFF
TGCGCCAGCAGCTTGGACTCCGGCGGGAGTCCCCATGAGCAGTTCTTC
>-|TRBJ1-1|-|TRBV5-8
CASSLHGNTEAFF
TGTGCCAGCAGCTTACATGGGAACACTGAAGCTTTCTTT
>TRBD1|TRBJ2-3|-|TRBV2
CASRPFSGGASDTQYF
TGTGCCAGCAGGCCCTTTTCAGGGGGCGCCTCAGATACGCAGTATTTT
>-|TRBJ1-5|-|TRBV2
CASTDSGGRDSNQPQHF
TGTGCCAGCACCGACTCCGGGGGGCGCGATAGCAATCAGCCCCAGCATTTT
>TRBD1|TRBJ1-4|-|TRBV10-3
CAIREGQQNEKLFF
TGTGCCATCAGAGAGGGACAGCAGAATGAAAAACTGTTTTTT
>-|TRBJ2-7|-|TRBV5-1
CASSLVRSNEQYF
TGCGCCAGCAGCTTGGTCAGGTCCAACGAGCAGTACTTC
>TRBD2|TRBJ2-3|few|TRBV5-1
CASSAVTSGRRDTQYF
TGCGCCAGCAGCGCCGTTACTAGCGGGAGGCGAGATACGCAGTATTTT
>-|TRBJ1-5|few|TRBV7-2
CASSFTGQPQHF
TGTGCCAGCAGCTTCACAGGTCAGCCCCAGCATTTT
>TRBD2|TRBJ2-1|-|TRBV18
CASSPPSYWTSVHNEQFF
TGTGCCAGCTCACCACCTAGTTATTGGACTAGCGTTCACAATGAGCAGTTCTTC
>TRBD2|TRBJ2-1|-|TRBV4-1
CASSQVTSGGNEQFF
TGCGCCAGCAGCCAAGTAACTAGCGGGGGAAATGAGCAGTTCTTC
>TRBD2|TRBJ2-1|-|TRBV11-3
CASSSPGTSGYNEQFF
TGTGCCAGCAGCTCCCCTGGGACTAGCGGTTACAATGAGCAGTTCTTC
>-|TRBJ2-2|-|TRBV19
CASTIKFQGNTGELFF
TGTGCCAGTACTATAAAGTTCCAGGGGAACACCGGGGAGCTGTTTTTT
>TRBD1|TRBJ1-2|-|TRBV7-9
CASSSPTGDYGYTF
TGTGCCAGCAGCTCCCCGACAGGGGACTATGGCTACACCTTC
>-|TRBJ1-1|once|TRBV6-6
CASGQPRWDTEAFF
TGTGCCAGCGGGCAGCCCAGGTGGGACACTGAAGCTTTCTTT
>TRBD1|TRBJ2-7|-|TRBV6-5
CASSYRDRAYEQYF
TGTGCCAGCAGTTACCGGGACAGGGCCTACGAGCAGTACTTC